Following are 24 T cell receptor beta chains from one sample sequenced in a study of graft-versus-host responses after intestinal transplantation. Profiling relied on immunoSEQ multiplex PCR, and the TCRdb table lists in-frame clones only, not all of them. The data show about 99,000 clones, roughly 90% seen once. These receptors have no known antigen. Specimen: unstimulated CD4+ T cells sorted from spleen or lymph node cells, collected before intestinal transplant. These receptors all come from a human donor who received an intestinal transplant.

The gene calls are TRBV5-1 and TRBJ2-1; 9 bases agree with TRBD2. Germline lookup yields CDR1 SGHRS and CDR2 YFSETQ. There are 14 residues in the CDR3. V lost 6 bases and J lost 9; bases outside the gene matches: 10. For the CDR3, the DNA is TGCGCCAGCAACGAGATTAGCGGGAGTGGTGAGCAGTTCTTC. Translating gives CASNEISGSGEQFF.

This clone was counted once. The genes are TRBV5-1 and TRBJ2-1; 9 bases agree with TRBD1. The germline CDR1 and CDR2 sequences are SGHRS and YFSETQ. The CDR3 consists of 14 residues. The trim removed 3 bases at V and 10 bases at J, leaving 8 bases unmatched. CDR3 in DNA: TGCGCCAGCAGCTCCGGGACAGGGCCCGGGGAGCAGTTCTTC. The encoded protein is CASSSGTGPGEQFF.

The genes are TRBV7-3 and TRBJ1-1; unclear D gene. V was shortened by 6 bases and J by 1 base, with 12 bases between the two germline ends. The CDR3 extends over 14 amino acids. Germline values: CDR1 SGHTA, CDR2 FQGTGA. The CDR3 nucleotides are TGTGCCAGCAGTCTAACTTCGAGGAACACTGAAGCTTTCTTT. Its translation is CASSLTSRNTEAFF.

V is TRBV15 and J is TRBJ2-7; TRBD2 matches at 7 bases. There are 16 residues in the CDR3. Looked up from germline, CDR1 is LNHNV and CDR2 is YYDKDF (reference sequence). V lost 5 bases, J lost 6 bases, and 16 bases stayed unmatched. The chain's CDR3 is CATSPHRGLLTTEQYF. The CDR3 DNA reads TGTGCCACCAGCCCCCATAGGGGACTACTTACGACCGAGCAGTACTTC.

The chain is built from TRBV28 and TRBJ2-7; 10 bases match TRBD1. Germline V gene sequence: CDR1 MDHEN, CDR2 SYDVKM. V lost 9 bases, J lost 1 base, and 6 bases stayed unmatched. The CDR3 runs to 14 residues. The CDR3 sequence: CASTGTGASYEQYF. The CDR3 DNA is TGTGCCAGTACCGGGACAGGGGCTTCCTACGAGCAGTACTTC.

This clone has just one count. The V call is TRBV7-6, the J call TRBJ1-3; 7 nucleotides match TRBD1. There are 17 residues in the CDR3. CDR1 and CDR2 from the germline V gene are SGHVS and FNYEAQ. V lost 3 bases to trimming and J lost 1 base; unmatched junction nucleotides: 9. The chain's CDR3 is CASSLGTVDRSGNTIYF. The CDR3 nucleotides are TGTGCCAGCAGCTTGGGGACAGTTGACCGATCTGGAAACACCATATATTTT.

The chain has TRBV6-5 and TRBJ2-7, with a possible D match to TRBD1 (5 bases). Trimming pared 6 bases from V and 0 bases from J, leaving 15 bases between. Germline CDR1 and CDR2: MNHEY and SVGAGI. This CDR3 spans 15 amino acids. DNA of the CDR3: TGTGCCAGCAGGCCCAGGGTTCACAGCTCCTACGAGCAGTACTTC. Its translation is CASRPRVHSSYEQYF.

The CDR3 here is CASSGGDETQYF. The CDR3 DNA is TGTGCCAGCAGCGGGGGCGACGAGACCCAGTACTTC. The J gene is TRBJ2-5, the V gene TRBV5-4; possible D gene TRBD1, 6 bases. V shed 4 bases and J shed 5 bases, with 9 bases lying between them. Germline CDR1 reads SGHNT; CDR2 reads YYREEE (reference sequence). The CDR3 is 12 amino acids.

V gene TRBV9 combines with J gene TRBJ2-3, with D perhaps matching TRBD1 (5 bases). From germline, CDR1 is SGDLS and CDR2 YYNGEE. This CDR3 is built from 16 residues. V was clipped by 0 bases and J by 2 bases, with 13 bases between them. Here the CDR3 reads CASSVVPQGPTDTQYF. The DNA for the CDR3 is TGTGCCAGCAGCGTAGTACCGCAGGGTCCCACAGATACGCAGTATTTT.

The chain combines TRBV4-1 with TRBJ1-1; 9 bases fit TRBD1. Per the germline V gene, CDR1 is MGHRA and CDR2 is YSYEKL. The CDR3 loop spans 13 amino acids. The trim removed 3 bases at V and 8 bases at J, leaving 4 bases unmatched. CDR3 region: CASSQSGQGEAFF. The CDR3 DNA sequence: TGCGCCAGCAGCCAGTCAGGACAGGGGGAAGCTTTCTTT.

This chain uses TRBV5-5 with TRBJ1-2, with D perhaps matching TRBD1 (5 bases). Germline V lookup: CDR1 SGHKS, CDR2 YYEKEE (reference sequence). The CDR3 runs 15 residues. V was trimmed by 1 base and J by 8 bases, leaving 18 bases between them. The CDR3 sequence: CASSLHRIISIGYTF. The CDR3, as DNA: TGTGCCAGCAGCTTGCACAGGATCATCTCTATCGGCTACACCTTC. Supplemented by reference TRBV5-5 and TRBJ1-2, the full variable domain reads DAGVTQSPTHLIKTRGQQVTLRCSPISGHKSVSWYQQVLGQGPQFIFQYYEKEERGRGNFPDRFSARQFPNYSSELNVNALLLGDSALYLCASSLHRIISIGYTFGSGTRLTVV.

V gene TRBV6-1 combines with J gene TRBJ1-2; 10 bases map to TRBD1. J lost 3 bases, V lost 1 base, and 5 bases had no gene match. There are 16 residues in the CDR3. Germline lookup yields CDR1 MNHNS and CDR2 SASEGT. The CDR3 DNA reads as TGTGCCAGCAGTGAAGTGGGGACAGGGGTGCACTATGGCTACACCTTC. Residues: CASSEVGTGVHYGYTF.

The gene calls are TRBV7-2 and TRBJ2-3, with 8 positions matching TRBD2. Trimming removed 2 bases from V and 3 bases from J; junction bases left unmatched: 7. The CDR3 extends over 16 amino acids. The V gene's germline CDR1 is SGHTA and CDR2 FQGNSA. The DNA of the CDR3 is TGTGCCAGCAGCTTAAGGCTAGCGGGTCGTACAGATACGCAGTATTTT. It yields the protein CASSLRLAGRTDTQYF.

The chain combines TRBV6-5 with TRBJ1-2, with 8 bases identical to TRBD1. The CDR3 totals 14 residues. V shed 4 bases and J 8 bases; nucleotides not matched to a gene: 9. In germline, CDR1 is MNHEY, CDR2 SVGAGI. This chain's CDR3 is CASSSPGRGRGYTF. CDR3 nucleotides: TGTGCCAGCAGTTCGCCCGGCAGGGGGCGAGGCTACACCTTC.

V usage is TRBV11-3 and J usage is TRBJ2-3; D gene ambiguous. This CDR3 comprises 13 residues. Trimming pared 1 base from V and 5 bases from J, leaving 7 bases between. From germline, CDR1 is SGHNT and CDR2 YENEEA. The CDR3 DNA follows: TGTGCCAGCAGCTTAGTCCCGGGAGATACGCAGTATTTT. Translation: CASSLVPGDTQYF.

The chain joins TRBV4-2 to TRBJ2-7, with 8 bases matching TRBD2. The CDR3 loop spans 15 amino acids. J gave up 12 bases and V 0 bases, and 13 bases lay outside the gene matches. Per germline, CDR1 LGHNA and CDR2 YNFKEQ. CDR3 amino acids: CASSQEGPGTRDRYF. DNA for the CDR3: TGTGCCAGCAGCCAAGAAGGCCCCGGGACTAGAGATCGGTACTTC.

The chain combines TRBV6-1 with TRBJ2-3; D remains ambiguous. CDR1 is MNHNS, CDR2 SASEGT, per germline. The CDR3 totals 14 residues. V shed 0 bases and J shed 1 base, with 5 bases lying between them. The CDR3 spells CASSEAGGTDTQYF. DNA for the CDR3: TGTGCCAGCAGTGAAGCCGGCGGCACAGATACGCAGTATTTT.

The V and J genes are TRBV10-3 and TRBJ2-5, with TRBD2 matching 7 bases. This CDR3 has 13 residues. Looked up from germline, CDR1 is ENHRY and CDR2 is SYGVKD. V was clipped by 10 bases and J by 2 bases; unmatched bases: 7. The CDR3 bases are TGTGCCACCGGGGGGTGGGGGCAAGAGACCCAGTACTTC. It codes for CATGGWGQETQYF.

There are a few counts of this clone. The chain employs TRBV6-6 and TRBJ2-7; TRBD2 is a possible D gene (5 bases). This CDR3 has 14 residues. Per germline, CDR1 MNHNY and CDR2 SVGAGI (reference sequence). V lost 1 base and J lost 7, with 14 bases in between. CDR3 in amino acids: CASSYYGESEEQYF. The CDR3 bases are TGTGCCAGCAGTTACTACGGGGAGTCGGAGGAGCAGTACTTC.

The chain combines TRBV12-5 with TRBJ1-6; the match to TRBD1 covers 7 bases. Unmatched junction bases numbered 3, after V lost 2 bases and J lost 2 bases. CDR1 is LGHNT, CDR2 FRNRAP, per germline. This CDR3 contains 16 residues. Here the CDR3 DNA reads TGTGCTAGTGGTTTGAGACAGGGCACCTATAATTCACCCCTCCACTTT. Translating it yields CASGLRQGTYNSPLHF.

V usage is TRBV10-3 and J usage is TRBJ1-1, with unresolved D. Germline values: CDR1 ENHRY, CDR2 SYGVKD. The CDR3 loop spans 13 amino acids. The V end lost 10 bases, the J end lost 3 bases, and 15 bases lay between the germline ends. In DNA form, the CDR3 reads TGTGCCACCTTGAGTCCACTAGACACTGAAGCTTTCTTT. Translating it yields CATLSPLDTEAFF.

This chain links TRBV28 with TRBJ1-3; D is unclear. CDR3 length equals 15 residues. Germline values: CDR1 MDHEN, CDR2 SYDVKM. Trimming shortened V by 2 bases and J by 4 bases, and 12 bases separated the two germline ends. The CDR3 nucleotides are TGTGCCAGCAGTTTAGGGCAGGCCCGGGGAAACACCATATATTTT. Translating gives CASSLGQARGNTIYF.

The rearrangement joins TRBV5-1 to TRBJ2-1; 7 positions match TRBD2. The ends lost 0 bases at V and 9 bases at J; junction bases unmatched: 9. CDR1 is SGHRS and CDR2 is YFSETQ in the germline V gene. There are 15 residues in the CDR3. The CDR3 bases are TGCGCCAGCAGCTTGGGGGGCGGGAGCCGAGGTGAGCAGTTCTTC. Translation gives CASSLGGGSRGEQFF.

The chain joins TRBV27 to TRBJ2-7, with 8 bases fitting TRBD1. The CDR3 spans 14 residues. Trimming cost V 7 bases and J 3 bases; bases outside gene matches: 8. CDR1 is MNHEY, CDR2 SMNVEV, per germline (reference sequence). The CDR3 spells CASTSGQEVYEQYF. The DNA for the CDR3 is TGTGCCAGCACTTCGGGACAGGAGGTCTACGAGCAGTACTTC.